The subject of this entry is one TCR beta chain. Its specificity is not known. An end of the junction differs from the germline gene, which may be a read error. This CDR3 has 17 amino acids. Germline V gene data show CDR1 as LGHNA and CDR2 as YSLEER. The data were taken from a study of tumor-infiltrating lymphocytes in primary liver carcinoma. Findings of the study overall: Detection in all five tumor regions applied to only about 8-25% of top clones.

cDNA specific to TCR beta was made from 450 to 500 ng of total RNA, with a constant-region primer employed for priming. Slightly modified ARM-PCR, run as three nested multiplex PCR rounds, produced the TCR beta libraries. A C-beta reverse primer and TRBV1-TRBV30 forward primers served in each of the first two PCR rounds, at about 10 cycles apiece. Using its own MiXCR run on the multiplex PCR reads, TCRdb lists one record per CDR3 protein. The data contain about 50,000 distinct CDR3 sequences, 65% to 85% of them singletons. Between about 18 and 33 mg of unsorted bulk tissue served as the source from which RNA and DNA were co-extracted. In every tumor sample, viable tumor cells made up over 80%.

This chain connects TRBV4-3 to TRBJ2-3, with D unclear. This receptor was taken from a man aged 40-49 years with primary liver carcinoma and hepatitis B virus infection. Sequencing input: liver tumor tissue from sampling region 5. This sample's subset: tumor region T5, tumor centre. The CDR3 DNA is TGCGCCAGCAACCAAGATGGGTCGGCGGAGAGCACATATACGCAGTATTTT. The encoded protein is CASNQDGSAESTYTQYF.